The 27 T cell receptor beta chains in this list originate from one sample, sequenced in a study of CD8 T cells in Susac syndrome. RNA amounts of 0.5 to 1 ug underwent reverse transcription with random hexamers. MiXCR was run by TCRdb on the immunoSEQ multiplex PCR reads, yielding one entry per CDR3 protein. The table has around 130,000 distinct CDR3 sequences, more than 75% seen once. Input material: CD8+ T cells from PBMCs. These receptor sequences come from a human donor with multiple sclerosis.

The CDR3 sequence: CASRDTLGTEAFF. CDR3 DNA: TGTGCCAGCAGGGACACCTTGGGCACTGAAGCTTTCTTT. The chain carries TRBV6-5 and TRBJ1-1, with TRBD1 as a possible D gene (5 bases). CDR1 MNHEY and CDR2 SVGAGI come from the germline V gene. The CDR3 runs 13 residues. Trimming left V 6 bases short and J 4 bases short, with 12 bases between.

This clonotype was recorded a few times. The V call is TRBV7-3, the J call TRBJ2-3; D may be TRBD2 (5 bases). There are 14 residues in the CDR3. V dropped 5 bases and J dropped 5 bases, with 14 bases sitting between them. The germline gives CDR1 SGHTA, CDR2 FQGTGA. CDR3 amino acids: CASSPVGSEDTQYF. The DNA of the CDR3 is TGTGCCAGCAGCCCCGTTGGGAGTGAAGATACGCAGTATTTT.

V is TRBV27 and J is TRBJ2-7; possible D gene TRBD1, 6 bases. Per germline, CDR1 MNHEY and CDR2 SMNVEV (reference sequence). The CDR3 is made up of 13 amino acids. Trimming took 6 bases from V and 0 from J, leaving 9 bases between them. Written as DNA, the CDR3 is TGTGCCAGCAGACAGGACAGCTCCTACGAGCAGTACTTC. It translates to CASRQDSSYEQYF.

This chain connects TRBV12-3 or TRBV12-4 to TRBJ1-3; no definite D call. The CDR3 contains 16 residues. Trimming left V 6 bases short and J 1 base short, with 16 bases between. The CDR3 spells CASRLRWELSGNTIYF. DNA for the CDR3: TGTGCCAGCAGACTCCGGTGGGAATTGTCTGGAAACACCATATATTTT.

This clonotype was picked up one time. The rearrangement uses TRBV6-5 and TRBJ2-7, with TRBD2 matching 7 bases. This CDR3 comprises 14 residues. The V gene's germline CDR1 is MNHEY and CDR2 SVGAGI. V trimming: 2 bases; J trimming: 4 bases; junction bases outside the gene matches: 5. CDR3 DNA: TGTGCCAGCAGTTACACAGGCGGGAGTTACGAGCAGTACTTC. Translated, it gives CASSYTGGSYEQYF.

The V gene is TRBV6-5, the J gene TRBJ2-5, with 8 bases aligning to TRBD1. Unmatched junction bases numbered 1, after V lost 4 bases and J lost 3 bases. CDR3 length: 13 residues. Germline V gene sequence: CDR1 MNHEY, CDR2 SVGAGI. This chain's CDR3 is CASSSTGEETQYF. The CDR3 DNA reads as TGTGCCAGCAGTTCGACAGGGGAAGAGACCCAGTACTTC.

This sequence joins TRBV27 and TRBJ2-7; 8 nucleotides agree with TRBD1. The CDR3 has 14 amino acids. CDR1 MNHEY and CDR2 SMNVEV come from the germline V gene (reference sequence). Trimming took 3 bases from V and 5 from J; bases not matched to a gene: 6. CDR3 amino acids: CASSLGQVLHEQYF. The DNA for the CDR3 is TGTGCCAGCAGTTTGGGACAGGTTCTGCACGAGCAGTACTTC.

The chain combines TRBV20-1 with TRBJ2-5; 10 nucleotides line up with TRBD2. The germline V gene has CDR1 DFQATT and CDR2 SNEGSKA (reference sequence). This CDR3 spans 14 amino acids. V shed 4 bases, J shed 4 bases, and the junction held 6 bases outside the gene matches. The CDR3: CSAKTSGTRETQYF. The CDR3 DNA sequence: TGCAGTGCTAAAACTAGCGGGACAAGAGAGACCCAGTACTTC.

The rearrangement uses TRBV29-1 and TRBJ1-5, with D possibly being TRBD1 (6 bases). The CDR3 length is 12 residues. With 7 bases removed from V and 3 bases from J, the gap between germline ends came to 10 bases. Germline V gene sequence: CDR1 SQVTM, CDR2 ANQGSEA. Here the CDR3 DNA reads TGCAGCGCTACAGGGTTCAATCAGCCCCAGCATTTT. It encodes CSATGFNQPQHF.

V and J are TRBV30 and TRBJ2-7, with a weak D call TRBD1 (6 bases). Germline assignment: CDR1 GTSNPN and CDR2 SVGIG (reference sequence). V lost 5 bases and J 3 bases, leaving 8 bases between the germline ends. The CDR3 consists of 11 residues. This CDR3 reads CAWEQGYEQYF. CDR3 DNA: TGTGCCTGGGAACAGGGCTACGAGCAGTACTTC.

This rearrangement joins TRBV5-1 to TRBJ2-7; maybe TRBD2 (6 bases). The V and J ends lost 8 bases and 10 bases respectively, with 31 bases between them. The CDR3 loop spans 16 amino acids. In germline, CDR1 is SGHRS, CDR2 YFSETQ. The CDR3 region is CASHEFGEAGTLSQYF. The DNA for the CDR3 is TGCGCCAGTCACGAGTTTGGGGAGGCCGGGACCTTAAGTCAGTACTTC.

The CDR3 DNA reads as TGTGCCAGCAGTGAAACAGACAACCCTGAAGCTTTCTTT. Translation: CASSETDNPEAFF. V is TRBV2 and J is TRBJ1-1; D is unresolved. Germline CDR1 and CDR2: SNHLY and FYNNEI. This CDR3 region has 13 residues. Trimming took 2 bases from V and 6 from J, leaving 10 bases between them. Full variable domain (remainder filled in from reference TRBV2 and TRBJ1-1): EPEVTQTPSHQVTQMGQEVILRCVPISNHLYFYWYRQILGQKVEFLVSFYNNEISEKSEIFDDQFSVERPDGSNFTLKIRSTKLEDSAMYFCASSETDNPEAFFGQGTRLTVV.

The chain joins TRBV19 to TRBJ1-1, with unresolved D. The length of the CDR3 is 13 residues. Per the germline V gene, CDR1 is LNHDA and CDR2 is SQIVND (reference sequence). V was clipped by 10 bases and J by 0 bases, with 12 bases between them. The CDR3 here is CATIDRLNTEAFF. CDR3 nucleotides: TGTGCCACTATCGACCGACTGAACACTGAAGCTTTCTTT.

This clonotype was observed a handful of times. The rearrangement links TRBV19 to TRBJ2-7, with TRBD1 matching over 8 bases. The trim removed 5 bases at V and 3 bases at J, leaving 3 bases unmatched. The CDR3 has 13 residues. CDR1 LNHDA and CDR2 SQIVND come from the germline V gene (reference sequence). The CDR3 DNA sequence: TGTGCCAGTAGTTCCGGGACAGGCTACGAGCAGTACTTC. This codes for CASSSGTGYEQYF.

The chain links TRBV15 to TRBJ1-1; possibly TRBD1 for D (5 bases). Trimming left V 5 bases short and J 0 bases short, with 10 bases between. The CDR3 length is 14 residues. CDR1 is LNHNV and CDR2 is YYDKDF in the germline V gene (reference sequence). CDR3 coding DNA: TGTGCCACCAGCGGGGGACTCTTGAACACTGAAGCTTTCTTT. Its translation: CATSGGLLNTEAFF.

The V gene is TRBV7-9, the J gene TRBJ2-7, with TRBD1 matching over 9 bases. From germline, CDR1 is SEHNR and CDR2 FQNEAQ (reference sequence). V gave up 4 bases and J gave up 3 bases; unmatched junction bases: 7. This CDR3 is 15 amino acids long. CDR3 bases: TGTGCCAGCAGCTCCGGACAGGGGAGGCACTACGAGCAGTACTTC. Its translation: CASSSGQGRHYEQYF. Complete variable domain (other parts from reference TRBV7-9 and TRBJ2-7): DTGVSQNPRHKITKRGQNVTFRCDPISEHNRLYWYRQTLGQGPEFLTYFQNEAQLEKSRLLSDRFSAERPKGSFSTLEIQRTEQGDSAMYLCASSSGQGRHYEQYFGPGTRLTVT.

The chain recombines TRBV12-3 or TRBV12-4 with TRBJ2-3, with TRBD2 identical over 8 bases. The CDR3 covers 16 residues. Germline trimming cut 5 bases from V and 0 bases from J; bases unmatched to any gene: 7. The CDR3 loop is CASSPTSASSTDTQYF. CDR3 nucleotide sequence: TGTGCCAGCAGTCCGACTAGCGCTTCTAGCACAGATACGCAGTATTTT.

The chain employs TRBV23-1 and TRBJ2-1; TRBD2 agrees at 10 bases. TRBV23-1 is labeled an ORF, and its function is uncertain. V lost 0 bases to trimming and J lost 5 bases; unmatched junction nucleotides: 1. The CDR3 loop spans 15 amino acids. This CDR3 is CASSQSLAGDNEQFF. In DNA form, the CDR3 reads TGCGCCAGCAGTCAATCCCTAGCGGGAGACAATGAGCAGTTCTTC.

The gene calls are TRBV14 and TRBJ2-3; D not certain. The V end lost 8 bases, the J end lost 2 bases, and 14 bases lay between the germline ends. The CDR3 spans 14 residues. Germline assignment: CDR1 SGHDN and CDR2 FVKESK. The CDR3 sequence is CASSKGLHTDTQYF. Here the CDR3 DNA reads TGTGCCAGCTCAAAAGGGCTACACACAGATACGCAGTATTTT.

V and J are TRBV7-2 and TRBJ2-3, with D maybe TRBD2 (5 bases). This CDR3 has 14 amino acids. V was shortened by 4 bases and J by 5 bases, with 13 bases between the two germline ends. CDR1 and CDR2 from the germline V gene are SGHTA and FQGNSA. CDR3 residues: CASSSRVFGDTQYF. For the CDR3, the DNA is TGTGCCAGCAGCTCGAGGGTATTCGGAGATACGCAGTATTTT. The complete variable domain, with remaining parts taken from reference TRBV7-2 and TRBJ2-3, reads GAGVSQSPSNKVTEKGKDVELRCDPISGHTALYWYRQSLGQGLEFLIYFQGNSAPDKSGLPSDRFSAERTGGSVSTLTIQRTQQEDSAVYLCASSSRVFGDTQYFGPGTRLTVL.

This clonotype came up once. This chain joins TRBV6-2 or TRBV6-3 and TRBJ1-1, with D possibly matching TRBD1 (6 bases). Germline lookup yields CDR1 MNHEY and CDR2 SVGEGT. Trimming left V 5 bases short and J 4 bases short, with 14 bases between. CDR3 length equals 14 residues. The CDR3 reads CASSPHRVSTEAFF. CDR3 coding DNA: TGTGCCAGCAGTCCCCACAGGGTATCCACTGAAGCTTTCTTT.

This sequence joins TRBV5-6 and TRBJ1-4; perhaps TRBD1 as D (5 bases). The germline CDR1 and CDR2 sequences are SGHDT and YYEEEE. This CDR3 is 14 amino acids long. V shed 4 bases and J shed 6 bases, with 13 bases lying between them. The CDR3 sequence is CASSPDGTYEKLFF. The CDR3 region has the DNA TGTGCCAGCAGCCCCGATGGGACTTATGAAAAACTGTTTTTT.

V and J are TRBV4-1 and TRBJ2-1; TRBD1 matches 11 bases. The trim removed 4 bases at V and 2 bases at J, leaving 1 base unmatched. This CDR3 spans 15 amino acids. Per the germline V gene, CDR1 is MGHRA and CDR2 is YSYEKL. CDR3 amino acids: CASSPGQGAYNEQFF. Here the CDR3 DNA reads TGCGCCAGCAGCCCGGGACAGGGGGCCTACAATGAGCAGTTCTTC.

CDR3 coding DNA: TGTGCCAGCAGTAATAGGCGCGGCGGCTACAATGAGCAGTTCTTC. This translates into CASSNRRGGYNEQFF. The chain employs TRBV5-6 and TRBJ2-1; D gene unclear. The CDR3 spans 15 residues. Trimming stripped 5 bases from V and 3 bases from J, with 15 bases between. Germline lookup yields CDR1 SGHDT and CDR2 YYEEEE.

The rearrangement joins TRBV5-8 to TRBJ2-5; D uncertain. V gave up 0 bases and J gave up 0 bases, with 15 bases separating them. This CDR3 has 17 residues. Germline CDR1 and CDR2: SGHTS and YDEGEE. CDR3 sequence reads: CASSLAPGNLYQETQYF. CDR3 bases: TGTGCCAGCAGCTTGGCCCCGGGCAACTTGTACCAAGAGACCCAGTACTTC.

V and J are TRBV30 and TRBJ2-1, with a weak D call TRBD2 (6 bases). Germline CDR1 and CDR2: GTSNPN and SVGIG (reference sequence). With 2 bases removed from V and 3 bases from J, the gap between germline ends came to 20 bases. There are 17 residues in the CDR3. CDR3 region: CAWSSPPGLVGYNEQFF. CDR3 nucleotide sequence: TGTGCCTGGAGTTCCCCTCCGGGACTCGTCGGCTACAATGAGCAGTTCTTC.

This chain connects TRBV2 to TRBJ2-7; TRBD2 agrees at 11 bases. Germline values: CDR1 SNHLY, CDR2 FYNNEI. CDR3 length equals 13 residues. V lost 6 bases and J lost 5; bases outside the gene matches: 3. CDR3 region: CASRLTSGNEQYF. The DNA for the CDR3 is TGTGCCAGCAGGTTGACTAGCGGGAACGAGCAGTACTTC.